These 9 T cell receptor beta chains were all obtained from the same sample, sequenced in a study of regulatory T cells in long-lasting Graves disease. The time point is: newly diagnosed GD, antithyroid drugs for less than 3 months. PBMC-extracted RNA yielded the TCR library. For TCR beta, libraries came from iRepertoire HTBI primers and Arm-PCR of CDR3 regions. TCRdb fed the multiplex PCR reads into MiXCR, producing one record per CDR3 protein. The sample lists hundreds of thousands of distinct CDR3 sequences; 15% to 20% were seen once. This sample also belongs to another study, concerning T cells in Graves' hyperthyroidism and ophthalmopathy.

Material: peripheral blood mononuclear cells (PBMCs), obtained at new diagnosis, from a patient treated with antithyroid drugs. These receptors came from a young woman with Graves disease.

This clonotype was recorded at least ten times. As DNA, the CDR3 is TGTGCTAGTGGTTCCGGGGGCGCGTACCAAGAGACCCAGTACTTC. Translation: CASGSGGAYQETQYF. This sequence joins TRBV12-5 and TRBJ2-5; D may correspond to TRBD1 or TRBD2 (6 bases each). Trimming cost V 4 bases and J 0 bases, with 12 bases left between them. This CDR3 region has 15 residues. Germline CDR1 and CDR2: LGHNT and FRNRAP. Full variable domain (rest looked up from reference TRBV12-5 and TRBJ2-5): DARVTQTPRHKVTEMGQEVTMRCQPILGHNTVFWYRQTMMQGLELLAYFRNRAPLDDSGMPKDRFSAEMPDATLATLKIQPSEPRDSAVYFCASGSGGAYQETQYFGPGTRLLVL.

The chain recombines TRBV19 with TRBJ1-5; the D gene is possibly TRBD1 (5 bases). Trimming pared 6 bases from V and 1 base from J, leaving 16 bases between. Germline V CDR1 and CDR2: LNHDA, SQIVND (reference sequence). The CDR3 runs 16 residues. CDR3 DNA sequence: TGTGCCAGTAGACCCGAGGGCGGGGGAAGCAATCAGCCCCAGCATTTT. Translated: CASRPEGGGSNQPQHF.

This clonotype was seen ten or more times. The chain couples TRBV15 to TRBJ2-7; D may correspond to TRBD1 or TRBD2 (6 bases each). The germline V gene encodes CDR1 LNHNV and CDR2 YYDKDF (reference sequence). The V gene lost 5 bases and the J gene lost 3 bases, with 11 bases spanning the gap. The CDR3 consists of 13 residues. The CDR3 nucleotides are TGTGCCACCAGCGGCAGGGGAGGCTACGAGCAGTACTTC. Amino acids: CATSGRGGYEQYF.

A few counts support this clonotype. J is TRBJ1-2 and V is TRBV7-9; D ambiguous. The length of the CDR3 is 14 residues. Germline V lookup: CDR1 SEHNR, CDR2 FQNEAQ (reference sequence). The V gene lost 5 bases and the J gene lost 3 bases, with 13 bases spanning the gap. The CDR3 sequence: CASSPVRNYYGYTF. In DNA form, the CDR3 reads TGTGCCAGCAGCCCAGTAAGAAACTACTATGGCTACACCTTC.

This clonotype was counted at least ten times. The V gene is TRBV28, the J gene TRBJ2-5; D remains ambiguous. V lost 2 bases, J lost 10 bases, and 11 bases lay in between. Germline V gene sequence: CDR1 MDHEN, CDR2 SYDVKM. The CDR3 extends over 12 amino acids. CDR3 residues: CASSLGSPSQYF. The CDR3 nucleotides are TGTGCCAGCAGTTTAGGCAGCCCTAGCCAGTACTTC.

This clonotype came up many times. The chain uses TRBV7-3 and TRBJ2-5; TRBD1 matches 10 bases. The CDR3 consists of 14 residues. The germline V gene encodes CDR1 SGHTA and CDR2 FQGTGA. V shed 3 bases and J 5 bases; nucleotides not matched to a gene: 3. CDR3 nucleotide sequence: TGTGCCAGCAGCTTGACAGGGGGCTGGGAGACCCAGTACTTC. It codes for CASSLTGGWETQYF.

This chain connects TRBV30 to TRBJ2-2, with 10 bases that match TRBD2. CDR1 is GTSNPN and CDR2 is SVGIG in the germline V gene (reference sequence). This CDR3 has 15 amino acids. The trim removed 8 bases at V and 0 bases at J, leaving 6 bases unmatched. Here the CDR3 reads CALAGEAPNTGELFF. In DNA form, the CDR3 reads TGTGCCCTAGCGGGAGAAGCTCCGAACACCGGGGAGCTGTTTTTT.

This clonotype was detected many times. The chain links TRBV6-1 to TRBJ1-4; D is unclear. The CDR3 spans 11 residues. Looked up from germline, CDR1 is MNHNS and CDR2 is SASEGT. V lost 4 bases and J 11 bases, leaving 8 bases between the germline ends. The CDR3 nucleotides are TGTGCCAGCAGTGCCTTAGGGAAACTGTTTTTT. Its translation is CASSALGKLFF.

In the case of this clonotype: This may be a read error: a much more frequent sequence differs by one nucleotide. This chain joins TRBV3-1 and TRBJ1-4; 8 nucleotides agree with TRBD1. The CDR3 consists of 15 residues. Germline CDR1 is LGHDT and CDR2 is YNNKEL (reference sequence). V lost 3 bases to trimming and J lost 6 bases; unmatched junction nucleotides: 6. The CDR3, as DNA: TGTGCCAGCAGCCACCCGGGACAGGCGGATGAAAAACTGTTTTTT. Translation gives CASSHPGQADEKLFF.